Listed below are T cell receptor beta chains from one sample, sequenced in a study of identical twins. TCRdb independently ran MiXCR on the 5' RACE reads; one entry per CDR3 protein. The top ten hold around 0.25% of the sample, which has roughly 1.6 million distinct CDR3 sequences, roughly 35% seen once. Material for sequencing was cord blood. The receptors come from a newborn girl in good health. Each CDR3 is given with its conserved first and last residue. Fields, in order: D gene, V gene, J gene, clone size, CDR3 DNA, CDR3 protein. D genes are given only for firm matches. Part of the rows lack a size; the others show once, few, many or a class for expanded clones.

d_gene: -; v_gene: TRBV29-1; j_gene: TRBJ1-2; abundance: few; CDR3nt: TGCAGCGTTGGTGTCAGCCTGCGGGGCTATGGCTACACCTTC; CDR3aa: CSVGVSLRGYGYTF
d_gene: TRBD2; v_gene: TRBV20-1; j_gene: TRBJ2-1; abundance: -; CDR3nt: TGCAGTGCTAGAGATAGGACTAGCGCCTACAATGAGCAGTTCTTC; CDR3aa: CSARDRTSAYNEQFF
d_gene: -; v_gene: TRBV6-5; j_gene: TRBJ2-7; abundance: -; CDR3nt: TGTGCCAGCAGGTACTCGGCGGGTGCGGGCTACGAGCAGTACTTC; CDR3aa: CASRYSAGAGYEQYF
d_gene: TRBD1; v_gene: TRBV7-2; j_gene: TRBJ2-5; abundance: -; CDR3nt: TGTGCCAGCAGCTTAGCCTCGACAGGGCAAGAGACCCAGTACTTC; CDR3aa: CASSLASTGQETQYF
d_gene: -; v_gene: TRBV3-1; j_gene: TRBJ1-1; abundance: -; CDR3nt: TGTGCCAGCAGCCAAAAAAAGCCTGAAGCTTTCTTT; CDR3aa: CASSQKKPEAFF
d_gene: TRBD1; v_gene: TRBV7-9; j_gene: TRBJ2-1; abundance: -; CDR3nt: TGTGCCAGCAGCTTGAGAACAGGGGAAGGGGACAATGAGCAGTTCTTC; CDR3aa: CASSLRTGEGDNEQFF
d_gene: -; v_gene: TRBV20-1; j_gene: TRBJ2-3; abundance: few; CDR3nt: TGCAGTGAGGCAGAGGGAGATACGCAGTATTTT; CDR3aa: CSEAEGDTQYF
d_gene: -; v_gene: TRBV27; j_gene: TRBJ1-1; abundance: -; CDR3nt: TGTGCCACCATAAATATGAACGCTGAAGCTTTCTTT; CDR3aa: CATINMNAEAFF
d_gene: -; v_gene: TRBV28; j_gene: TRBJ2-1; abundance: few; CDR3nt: TGTGCCAGCCTACCACGGGACACCTACAATGAGCAGTTCTTC; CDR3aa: CASLPRDTYNEQFF
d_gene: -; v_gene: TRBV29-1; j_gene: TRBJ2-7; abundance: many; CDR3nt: TGCAGCGTTCGCGACAGGACTTCCTACGAGCAGTACTTC; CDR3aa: CSVRDRTSYEQYF
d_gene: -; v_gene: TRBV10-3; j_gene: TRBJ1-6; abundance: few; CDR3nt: TGTGCCACACAGACAGTAAAAGGAAGAAGCTCCTATAATTCACCCCTCCACTTT; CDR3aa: CATQTVKGRSSYNSPLHF
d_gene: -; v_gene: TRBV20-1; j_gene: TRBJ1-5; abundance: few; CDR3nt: TGCAGTGCTAAACGGGTGGCAGGGGATCAGCCCCAGCATTTT; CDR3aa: CSAKRVAGDQPQHF
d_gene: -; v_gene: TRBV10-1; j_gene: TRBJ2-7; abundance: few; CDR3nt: TGCGCCAGCAGTGTGGACAACACCTACGAGCAGTACTTC; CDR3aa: CASSVDNTYEQYF
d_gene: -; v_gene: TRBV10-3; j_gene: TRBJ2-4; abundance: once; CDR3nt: TGTGCCATCAGTGTGTCGCCAACCGCGGGCCGGGATGCCAAAAACATTCAGTACTTC; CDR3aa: CAISVSPTAGRDAKNIQYF
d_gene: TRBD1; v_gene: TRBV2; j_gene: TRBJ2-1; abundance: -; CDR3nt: TGTGCCAGCACTGAGGGGGAGAGGGGGCGAAACAATGAGCAGTTCTTC; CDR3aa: CASTEGERGRNNEQFF
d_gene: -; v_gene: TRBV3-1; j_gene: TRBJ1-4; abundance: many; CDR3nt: TGTGCCAGCAGCCCCGCCAGGAGGGCTAATGAAAAACTGTTTTTT; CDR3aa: CASSPARRANEKLFF
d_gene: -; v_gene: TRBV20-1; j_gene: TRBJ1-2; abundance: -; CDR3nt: TGCAGTCCACGAAACTCGAAGGCCTATGGCTACACCTTC; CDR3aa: CSPRNSKAYGYTF
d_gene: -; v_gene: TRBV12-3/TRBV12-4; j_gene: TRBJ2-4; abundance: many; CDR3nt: TGTGCCAGCATTACAGGGTTAGCCAAAAACATTCAGTACTTC; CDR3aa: CASITGLAKNIQYF
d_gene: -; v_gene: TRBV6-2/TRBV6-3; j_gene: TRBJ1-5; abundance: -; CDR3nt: TGTGCCGGCAGGAGCGAGGACATCTCCTTGCTGGGTCAGCCCCAGCATTTT; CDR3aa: CAGRSEDISLLGQPQHF
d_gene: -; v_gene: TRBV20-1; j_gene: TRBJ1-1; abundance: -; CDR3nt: TGCAGTGCTAGGAGGGACCAGCTGAACACTGAAGCTTTCTTT; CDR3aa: CSARRDQLNTEAFF
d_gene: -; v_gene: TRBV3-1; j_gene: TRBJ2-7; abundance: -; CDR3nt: TGTGCCAGCAGCCAAGTACCTCAGGGCTACGAGCAGTACTTC; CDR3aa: CASSQVPQGYEQYF
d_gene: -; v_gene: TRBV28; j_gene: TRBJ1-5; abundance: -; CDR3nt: TGTGTCAACCCATCGGGGCGTAAACTCAATCAGCCCCAGCATTTT; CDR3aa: CVNPSGRKLNQPQHF
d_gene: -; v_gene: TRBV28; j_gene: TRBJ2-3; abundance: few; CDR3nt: TGTGCCAGCAGTTCGTTGACTAACTTAGGGGATACGCAGTATTTT; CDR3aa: CASSSLTNLGDTQYF
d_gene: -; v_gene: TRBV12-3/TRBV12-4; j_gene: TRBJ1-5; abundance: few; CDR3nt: TGTGCCAGCAGCCGGCAGGACAGCCAAAATCAGCCCCAGCATTTT; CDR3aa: CASSRQDSQNQPQHF